This T cell receptor (beta chain) was documented in a study of cytomegalovirus exposure and HLA in healthy donors. Study background: It was reported in a later analysis that the same platform had been used for the approximately 120 validation repertoires as for the 550 to 700 first-cohort repertoires.

Notes on this clone: Its antigen is undetermined.

The CDR3 has 14 amino acids. V gave up 4 bases and J gave up 2 bases, with 13 bases separating them. CDR1 SGHNT and CDR2 YYREEE come from the germline V gene (reference sequence). TCRdb keeps only in-frame clones here, not all; method: immunoSEQ multiplex PCR. Here the sample spans about 200,000 clones, around 90% being singletons. Study outcomes and limitations: The tendency of first-cohort TCR clusters to co-occur in the 110 or so validation repertoires emerged from a later analysis. Published work reported that the classifier diagnosed cytomegalovirus status with high specificity and sensitivity. The study put some 160 TCR beta chains on its list as cytomegalovirus-associated.

The sample taken for sequencing was PBMCs. J is TRBJ2-7 and V is TRBV5-4; D might be TRBD1 (6 bases). The TCR originated in a woman between 18 and 29 years old in good health and CMV-seropositive. CDR3 region: CASSRWGQAYEQYF. CDR3 DNA sequence: TGTGCCAGCAGCCGATGGGGGCAGGCCTACGAGCAGTACTTC.